A single sample gave rise to the 17 T cell receptor beta chains below, sequenced in a study of T cell responses to AZD1222 COVID-19 vaccine. Assay used: immunoSEQ multiplex PCR; TCRdb lists only in-frame clones, some missing. The profile shows roughly 120,000 clones, about 85% of them singletons. Sample: peripheral blood, taken on day 0 of AZD1222 vaccination. These receptors came from an adult in good health.

This clone was detected only a few times. The chain couples TRBV3-1 (or the pseudogene TRBV3-2) to TRBJ1-5, with a possible D match to TRBD1 (5 bases). V lost 4 bases and J lost 5, with 15 bases in between. CDR3 length equals 15 residues. Per germline, CDR1 LGHDT and CDR2 YNNKEL (reference sequence). This chain's CDR3 is CASSPTGGTDQPQHF. The DNA of the CDR3 is TGTGCCAGCAGCCCGACGGGGGGTACGGATCAGCCCCAGCATTTT.

CDR3 bases: TGTGCCAGCAGCCCTGACAGGGACCACTATGGCTACACCTTC. The encoded protein is CASSPDRDHYGYTF. The V and J genes are TRBV5-6 and TRBJ1-2; 7 nucleotides agree with TRBD1. The CDR3 contains 14 residues. CDR1 SGHDT and CDR2 YYEEEE come from the germline V gene. The V and J ends lost 4 bases and 3 bases, in that order; junction bases with no gene match: 6.

V usage is TRBV2 and J usage is TRBJ2-3, with 16 bases aligning to TRBD2. This CDR3 has 16 amino acids. Trimming cost V 8 bases and J 0 bases; bases outside gene matches: 2. The germline gives CDR1 SNHLY, CDR2 FYNNEI. CDR3 bases: TGTGCCAGCCGGGGACTAGCGGGGGGGAGCACAGATACGCAGTATTTT. Its protein product is CASRGLAGGSTDTQYF.

CDR3: CASSLRSYGYTF. For the CDR3, the DNA is TGTGCCAGCAGCCTCAGATCCTATGGCTACACCTTC. This chain uses TRBV3-1 (or the pseudogene TRBV3-2) with TRBJ1-2, with D unresolved. Trimming removed 4 bases from V and 4 bases from J, with 7 bases in between. The CDR3 runs to 12 residues. Germline CDR1 and CDR2: LGHDT and YNNKEL (reference sequence).

This chain uses TRBV27 with TRBJ2-2; D might be TRBD1 (5 bases). This CDR3 contains 13 residues. Per the germline V gene, CDR1 is MNHEY and CDR2 is SMNVEV (reference sequence). V lost 5 bases to trimming and J lost 6 bases, with 10 bases between them. The CDR3 sequence is CASSLRVAGELFF. The CDR3 nucleotides read TGTGCCAGCAGTCTCAGGGTTGCCGGGGAGCTGTTTTTT.

This chain connects TRBV11-2 to TRBJ2-7; 8 bases are shared with TRBD1. The V gene's germline CDR1 is SGHAT and CDR2 FQNNGV. V was pared by 7 bases and J by 0 bases, with 8 bases of the junction left unmatched. The CDR3 totals 15 residues. CDR3 sequence reads: CASTYQGAGSYEQYF. The DNA for the CDR3 is TGTGCCAGCACCTACCAGGGGGCAGGCTCCTACGAGCAGTACTTC.

The V and J genes are TRBV29-1 and TRBJ2-5; D may match TRBD1 or TRBD2 (6 bases each). V was cut by 4 bases and J by 4 bases, with 13 bases left in between. The germline V gene encodes CDR1 SQVTM and CDR2 ANQGSEA. The CDR3 is made up of 13 amino acids. CDR3 loop: CSVVWGAPETQYF. The DNA of the CDR3 is TGCAGCGTTGTTTGGGGGGCCCCAGAGACCCAGTACTTC.

The chain carries TRBV9 and TRBJ2-2, with D maybe TRBD1 (5 bases). The V gene lost 4 bases and the J gene lost 1 base, with 8 bases spanning the gap. CDR3 size: 14 residues. Germline CDR1 SGDLS, CDR2 YYNGEE. CDR3 loop: CASSFTGNTGELFF. The CDR3 coding sequence is TGTGCCAGCAGCTTCACAGGGAACACCGGGGAGCTGTTTTTT.

The CDR3 is CAREYQETQYF. The CDR3 coding sequence is TGTGCCAGAGAATACCAAGAGACCCAGTACTTC. The chain employs TRBV9 and TRBJ2-5; D gene uncertain. The CDR3 totals 11 residues. The germline CDR1 and CDR2 sequences are SGDLS and YYNGEE. V was clipped by 8 bases and J by 0 bases, with 5 bases between them.

This clone was counted only a few times. V gene TRBV2 combines with J gene TRBJ1-1; 9 nucleotides align to TRBD1. V shed 4 bases, J shed 5 bases, and the junction held 5 bases outside the gene matches. Per the germline V gene, CDR1 is SNHLY and CDR2 is FYNNEI. The CDR3 totals 14 residues. The CDR3 is CASSGGTGRTEAFF. The CDR3 coding sequence is TGTGCCAGCAGTGGGGGGACAGGGCGAACTGAAGCTTTCTTT.

This chain connects TRBV6-1 to TRBJ1-1; perhaps TRBD1 as D (6 bases). Germline V CDR1 and CDR2: MNHNS, SASEGT. There are 14 residues in the CDR3. Deletions cut 3 bases from V and 6 bases from J, with 14 bases between. In DNA, the CDR3 is TGTGCCAGCAGTGAGGGGGGTCAGGGGCCTGAAGCTTTCTTT. Protein sequence: CASSEGGQGPEAFF.

J is TRBJ2-1 and V is TRBV24-1; the D is unclear. Germline lookup yields CDR1 KGHDR and CDR2 SFDVKD. This CDR3 region has 14 residues. V was shortened by 3 bases and J by 8 bases, with 13 bases between the two germline ends. This chain's CDR3 is CATSDPRGVDEQFF. CDR3 sequence (DNA): TGTGCCACCAGTGATCCCCGCGGCGTCGATGAGCAGTTCTTC.

The chain is built from TRBV6-2 or TRBV6-3 and TRBJ2-7, with D perhaps TRBD2 (5 bases). The CDR3 totals 16 residues. The germline V and J ends were trimmed by 2 bases and 0 bases, with 14 bases remaining between them. Germline V gives CDR1 MNHEY, CDR2 SVGEGT. As DNA, the CDR3 is TGTGCCAGCAGTTACGGTGATGCGGGTAGCTCCTACGAGCAGTACTTC. Protein product: CASSYGDAGSSYEQYF.

The rearrangement joins TRBV27 to TRBJ1-2; 8 nucleotides match TRBD1. Trimming took 4 bases from V and 7 from J; bases not matched to a gene: 8. The CDR3 runs to 14 residues. Germline V gene sequence: CDR1 MNHEY, CDR2 SMNVEV (reference sequence). The CDR3 bases are TGTGCCAGCAGTTCCCGACAGGGGAGAAGTGGCTACACCTTC. It encodes CASSSRQGRSGYTF.

The chain has TRBV28 and TRBJ2-7; unclear D gene. This CDR3 is 14 amino acids long. Germline loops: CDR1 MDHEN, CDR2 SYDVKM. V lost 5 bases and J lost 4, with 15 bases in between. The CDR3 DNA is TGTGCCAGCAGTCCCGGCGGCTCGGCGTACGAGCAGTACTTC. As protein: CASSPGGSAYEQYF.

The chain is built from TRBV5-4 and TRBJ1-4; 7 nucleotides align to TRBD1. This CDR3 has 14 amino acids. V was pared by 8 bases and J by 4 bases, with 8 bases of the junction left unmatched. The germline V gene has CDR1 SGHNT and CDR2 YYREEE (reference sequence). CDR3 amino acids: CASAGGPLNEKLFF. The DNA of the CDR3 is TGTGCCAGTGCAGGGGGGCCGCTTAATGAAAAACTGTTTTTT.

V is TRBV28 and J is TRBJ1-1; tentatively, D is TRBD1 (5 bases). The germline V and J ends were trimmed by 6 bases and 0 bases, with 11 bases remaining between them. This CDR3 spans 14 amino acids. Germline CDR1 and CDR2: MDHEN and SYDVKM. In nucleotides, the CDR3 is TGTGCCAGCAGCCCTCAGGGAATGAACACTGAAGCTTTCTTT. It is translated as CASSPQGMNTEAFF.